These 21 T cell receptor beta chains were all obtained from the same sample, sequenced in a study of post-analysis software for immune sequencing data. Findings and limits, study-wide: Five TRBV segments, TRBV5-6, TRBV5-1 and TRBV20-1 among them, were found more frequent in patients than controls.

TCR beta cDNA libraries had unique molecular identifiers. TCRdb fed the PCR reads into MiXCR, producing one record per CDR3 protein. The data show about 460,000 distinct CDR3 sequences, with roughly 45% seen just once and about 12% held by the top ten. The antigens these receptors bind are not known. Sequencing was done on a sample of blood. These receptor sequences come from a girl aged 5 to 17 with multiple sclerosis.

This rearrangement joins TRBV28 to TRBJ1-5; D call uncertain. CDR3 length: 16 residues. The germline V gene has CDR1 MDHEN and CDR2 SYDVKM. Trimming removed 3 bases at V and 4 bases at J, with 16 bases between. The CDR3 DNA follows: TGTGCCAGCAGTTTGCACGGCCTCGGCGTGAATCAGCCCCAGCATTTT. Its translation: CASSLHGLGVNQPQHF.

Only a few counts were recorded for this clonotype. V usage is TRBV7-2 and J usage is TRBJ2-5; TRBD2 aligns across 8 bases. J lost 12 bases, V lost 1 base, and 7 bases had no gene match. Germline CDR1 and CDR2: SGHTA and FQGNSA. There are 13 residues in the CDR3. The CDR3 is CASSLDQRGSKYF. The CDR3 DNA is TGTGCCAGCAGCTTAGATCAGCGGGGGTCAAAGTACTTC.

This clonotype was observed a few times. This sequence joins TRBV7-3 and TRBJ2-5; D is perhaps TRBD1 or TRBD2 (5 bases each). V lost 4 bases, J lost 5 bases, and 23 bases lay in between. This CDR3 has 17 residues. Germline loops: CDR1 SGHTA, CDR2 FQGTGA. For the CDR3, the DNA is TGTGCCAGCAGCTACTGGGGGAGTCTGAAGGTGCGGGAGACCCAGTACTTC. Its translation is CASSYWGSLKVRETQYF.

This clonotype has only a few counts. This chain links TRBV29-1 with TRBJ2-1; TRBD1 is a possible D gene (6 bases). This CDR3 comprises 12 residues. Trimming took 6 bases from V and 7 from J, leaving 13 bases between them. Germline CDR1 reads SQVTM; CDR2 reads ANQGSEA. The CDR3 loop is CSVASTGNEQFF. The CDR3 DNA reads TGCAGCGTGGCCTCCACAGGGAATGAGCAGTTCTTC.

This clonotype showed up just once. J is TRBJ2-5 and V is TRBV12-3 or TRBV12-4; D possibly uses TRBD1 or TRBD2 (5 bases each). The end of the DNA fits TRBJ2-7 better, so the J call may be wrong. CDR3 length: 14 amino acids. CDR3 region: CASSPQRGLGEQYF. As DNA, the CDR3 is TGTGCCAGCAGTCCCCAGAGGGGATTAGGCGAGCAGTACTTC.

This chain links TRBV20-1 with TRBJ1-2; D possibly corresponds to TRBD1 (5 bases). This CDR3 has 12 amino acids. Germline V gene data show CDR1 as DFQATT and CDR2 as SNEGSKA (reference sequence). V was cut by 4 bases and J by 2 bases, with 8 bases left in between. The CDR3 spells CSAKRGNYGYTF. The CDR3, as DNA: TGCAGTGCTAAAAGGGGAAACTATGGCTACACCTTC.

There are a few counts of this clonotype. CDR3 in DNA: TGTGCCAGCAGCGCCCTAGCGGGAGTCTCAAATGAGCAGTTCTTC. Translated, it gives CASSALAGVSNEQFF. This sequence joins TRBV9 and TRBJ2-1; the match to TRBD2 covers 10 bases. V lost 3 bases, J lost 7 bases, and 7 bases stayed unmatched. Germline assignment: CDR1 SGDLS and CDR2 YYNGEE. The CDR3 spans 15 residues.

This clonotype came up a few times. The rearrangement joins TRBV20-1 to TRBJ1-5; 7 bases align to TRBD1. Germline assignment: CDR1 DFQATT and CDR2 SNEGSKA (reference sequence). This CDR3 contains 13 residues. V was clipped by 3 bases and J by 3 bases; unmatched bases: 2. CDR3 sequence reads: CSARDRINQPQHF. As DNA, the CDR3 is TGCAGTGCTAGGGACAGGATCAATCAGCCCCAGCATTTT.

This clonotype was seen only a few times. J is TRBJ1-5 and V is TRBV27; tentative D call: TRBD1 (5 bases). Trimming cost V 6 bases and J 4 bases, with 16 bases left between them. The CDR3 runs 15 residues. Germline-derived CDR1 and CDR2 are MNHEY and SMNVEV (reference sequence). The CDR3 loop is CASRAPGHPNQPQHF. The CDR3 region has the DNA TGTGCCAGCAGGGCCCCCGGACATCCTAATCAGCCCCAGCATTTT.

This clonotype showed up just a few times. CDR3 bases: TGTGCCATCACCGAAAGACCCAACGTCCTGACTTTC. Its translation: CAITERPNVLTF. The V and J genes are TRBV10-3 and TRBJ2-6; no clear D. Per the germline V gene, CDR1 is ENHRY and CDR2 is SYGVKD. This CDR3 spans 12 amino acids. Trimming cost V 7 bases and J 8 bases, with 9 bases left between them.

The chain links TRBV6-5 to TRBJ2-1, with D tentatively TRBD1 (6 bases). CDR1 MNHEY and CDR2 SVGAGI come from the germline V gene. The CDR3 length is 15 residues. Trimming left V 6 bases short and J 7 bases short, with 19 bases between. CDR3 DNA sequence: TGTGCCAGCAGGAGGGGGTGGACCATAATAAATGAGCAGTTCTTC. It is translated as CASRRGWTIINEQFF.

This clonotype was counted only a few times. The J gene is TRBJ2-7, the V gene TRBV12-3 or TRBV12-4; D unclear. Deletions cut 5 bases from V and 5 bases from J, with 10 bases between. The CDR3 extends over 12 amino acids. The CDR3 DNA reads as TGTGCCAGCAGTACTAACATGCACGAGCAGTACTTC. Its translation: CASSTNMHEQYF.

The CDR3 is CASSPTAQARSGEQYF. Here the CDR3 DNA reads TGTGCCAGCAGCCCCACCGCCCAAGCCAGGTCGGGGGAGCAGTACTTC. V usage is TRBV28 and J usage is TRBJ2-4, with D possibly TRBD2 on 6 matching bases. This CDR3 is 16 amino acids long. The ends were cut back, 6 bases at V and 13 bases at J, with 28 bases in the middle. Germline CDR1 and CDR2: MDHEN and SYDVKM.

There are a few counts of this clonotype. V usage is TRBV7-3 and J usage is TRBJ2-3; 7 positions match TRBD1. CDR3 length: 14 amino acids. Per germline, CDR1 SGHTA and CDR2 FQGTGA. V lost 5 bases and J lost 2; bases outside the gene matches: 4. CDR3 nucleotides: TGTGCCAGCAGCGCGACAGGGCACACAGATACGCAGTATTTT. As protein: CASSATGHTDTQYF.

The chain carries TRBV20-1 and TRBJ2-4; D ambiguous. Germline V lookup: CDR1 DFQATT, CDR2 SNEGSKA (reference sequence). V was pared by 3 bases and J by 0 bases, with 15 bases between. CDR3 length equals 16 residues. The CDR3 DNA reads TGCAGTGCTAGTCCCACTACCAATGTAGCCAAAAACATTCAGTACTTC. It codes for CSASPTTNVAKNIQYF.

The chain is built from TRBV7-9 and TRBJ2-1; 7 nucleotides line up with TRBD2. CDR3 length: 14 amino acids. V lost 6 bases to trimming and J lost 3 bases; unmatched junction nucleotides: 5. CDR1 and CDR2 (germline): SEHNR, FQNEAQ (reference sequence). The CDR3 sequence: CASRSSGNYNEQFF. The CDR3 nucleotides are TGTGCCAGCAGATCTAGCGGTAACTACAATGAGCAGTTCTTC.

This clonotype was observed a handful of times. The chain is built from TRBV15 and TRBJ2-7; TRBD1 is a possible D gene (6 bases). Trimming removed 8 bases from V and 2 bases from J, with 16 bases in between. The germline gives CDR1 LNHNV, CDR2 YYDKDF (reference sequence). CDR3 size: 14 residues. The CDR3 bases are TGTGCCACCTCCCGGGCAGGGGCCCCCTACGAGCAGTACTTC. Its protein is CATSRAGAPYEQYF. Using reference TRBV15 and TRBJ2-7 for the parts outside the CDR3, the full variable domain is DAMVIQNPRYQVTQFGKPVTLSCSQTLNHNVMYWYQQKSSQAPKLLFHYYDKDFNNEADTPDNFQSRRPNTSFCFLDIRSPGLGDTAMYLCATSRAGAPYEQYFGPGTRLTVT.

This clonotype was counted once. The J gene is TRBJ2-7, the V gene TRBV28; 7 positions match TRBD1. The V segment lost 6 bases and the J segment 2 bases; nucleotides outside the gene matches: 4. Per germline, CDR1 MDHEN and CDR2 SYDVKM. This CDR3 has 13 residues. The chain's CDR3 is CASRGQVTYEQYF. CDR3 nucleotide sequence: TGTGCCAGCAGAGGACAGGTTACCTACGAGCAGTACTTC.

The V call is TRBV28, the J call TRBJ2-3; 7 bases fit TRBD2. CDR1 and CDR2 (germline): MDHEN, SYDVKM. The V gene end was trimmed by 7 bases and the J gene end by 2 bases; junction bases not matched to a gene: 12. The CDR3 is 16 residues long. As DNA, the CDR3 is TGTGCCAGCAAACGAACGGCTAGCGGAGACACAGATACGCAGTATTTT. This translates into CASKRTASGDTDTQYF.

The gene calls are TRBV5-1 and TRBJ2-1; D is uncertain. CDR3 length: 13 residues. Between the trimmed V and J ends, which lost 1 base and 5 bases, there was a span of 7 bases. From germline, CDR1 is SGHRS and CDR2 YFSETQ. The CDR3 spells CASSLLKDNEQFF. The CDR3 coding sequence is TGCGCCAGCAGCTTGTTGAAGGACAATGAGCAGTTCTTC.

The chain joins TRBV2 to TRBJ1-1, with D uncertain. The CDR3 loop spans 15 amino acids. Trimming removed 2 bases from V and 0 bases from J, with 10 bases in between. Germline V CDR1 and CDR2: SNHLY, FYNNEI. The CDR3 region is CASSELSSLNTEAFF. DNA for the CDR3: TGTGCCAGCAGTGAATTGTCGTCTTTGAACACTGAAGCTTTCTTT.